Presented here are 19 T cell receptor beta chains from one specimen sequenced in a study of response to subunit inactivated influenza vaccine. MiXCR was run by TCRdb on the RT-PCR reads, yielding one entry per CDR3 protein. The sample records over 150,000 distinct CDR3 sequences, approximately 11% being singletons. The specimen was CD8+ T cells sorted from PBMCs, collected approximately 25 months after vaccination. The receptor source for this set is a man aged 50-75 years who received an inactivated influenza vaccine.

To note about this clonotype: A read error may explain this, as a much larger clone is one base away. A read error is likely, as this CDR3 ends without the conserved phenylalanine or tryptophan. This chain uses TRBV20-1 with TRBJ2-1; D remains ambiguous. The CDR3 is 14 amino acids. The germline V and J ends were trimmed by 3 bases and 2 bases, with 11 bases remaining between them. Germline V CDR1 and CDR2: DFQATT, SNEGSKA (reference sequence). The CDR3 region has the DNA TGCAGTGCTAGGGGCCCAATCCCCTACAATGAGCAGTTCTCC. It is translated as CSARGPIPYNEQFS.

This clonotype appeared a few times. V and J are TRBV11-2 and TRBJ1-1; perhaps TRBD1 as D (6 bases). There are 13 residues in the CDR3. V lost 5 bases and J 8 bases, leaving 15 bases between the germline ends. Germline V CDR1 and CDR2: SGHAT, FQNNGV. The CDR3 here is CASSLSGAAEAFF. The CDR3, as DNA: TGTGCCAGCAGCCTTTCAGGGGCCGCGGAAGCTTTCTTT.

The CDR3 sequence: CASSVQGETQYF. The CDR3 nucleotides read TGTGCCAGTAGTGTACAGGGAGAGACCCAGTACTTC. The rearrangement joins TRBV19 to TRBJ2-5; weak D call: TRBD1 (6 bases). Between the trimmed V and J ends, which lost 5 bases and 4 bases, there was a span of 8 bases. Germline assignment: CDR1 LNHDA and CDR2 SQIVND (reference sequence). The CDR3 extends over 12 amino acids.

This clonotype was recorded at least ten times. The chain carries TRBV7-9 and TRBJ1-2; a weak D match, TRBD1 (5 bases). V was pared by 5 bases and J by 7 bases, with 14 bases between. Germline V gene data show CDR1 as SEHNR and CDR2 as FQNEAQ (reference sequence). This CDR3 contains 13 residues. CDR3 loop: CASSPGTARGYTF. The CDR3 bases are TGTGCCAGCAGCCCGGGGACGGCCCGTGGCTACACCTTC.

This clonotype showed up many times. The chain uses TRBV7-9 and TRBJ1-5; D not resolved. Trimming pared 5 bases from V and 5 bases from J, leaving 7 bases between. The CDR3 is 12 residues long. Germline V gene sequence: CDR1 SEHNR, CDR2 FQNEAQ (reference sequence). This CDR3 reads CASSVGDQPQHF. CDR3 nucleotides: TGTGCCAGCAGCGTCGGAGATCAGCCCCAGCATTTT.

The rearrangement links TRBV4-3 to TRBJ1-2, with D unresolved. Trimming removed 0 bases from V and 7 bases from J, with 12 bases in between. The CDR3 consists of 14 residues. Germline lookup yields CDR1 LGHNA and CDR2 YSLEER. The CDR3 DNA sequence: TGCGCCAGCAGCCAAGATATCGGTACTCCTGGCTACACCTTC. Translating it yields CASSQDIGTPGYTF.

This clonotype was observed at least ten times. The J gene is TRBJ2-3, the V gene TRBV29-1; no definite D call. Trimming took off 3 bases at V and 2 bases at J, with 9 bases between the two ends. The germline V gene has CDR1 SQVTM and CDR2 ANQGSEA. The CDR3 length is 13 residues. The CDR3 loop reads CSVEFSFTDTQYF. The CDR3 bases are TGCAGCGTTGAGTTCTCATTCACAGATACGCAGTATTTT.

This rearrangement joins TRBV20-1 to TRBJ2-5; 9 nucleotides align to TRBD1. This CDR3 region has 15 residues. Looked up from germline, CDR1 is DFQATT and CDR2 is SNEGSKA (reference sequence). V was pared by 5 bases and J by 2 bases, with 9 bases of the junction left unmatched. CDR3 DNA sequence: TGCAGTGCTGACAACCCCGACAGGGGGCAAGAGACCCAGTACTTC. Translating gives CSADNPDRGQETQYF.

The genes are TRBV9 and TRBJ2-7, with 12 bases fitting TRBD2. Germline V lookup: CDR1 SGDLS, CDR2 YYNGEE. This CDR3 spans 16 amino acids. The J segment lost 5 bases and the V segment lost 2 bases, leaving 8 bases of the junction unmatched. CDR3 nucleotides: TGTGCCAGCAGCGTCCGGACTAGCGGGAATCTAGACGAGCAGTACTTC. Its protein is CASSVRTSGNLDEQYF.

The chain links TRBV19 to TRBJ2-7; 7 bases map to TRBD2. The germline V gene has CDR1 LNHDA and CDR2 SQIVND (reference sequence). V was clipped by 0 bases and J by 5 bases; unmatched bases: 7. This CDR3 is 15 amino acids long. CDR3 residues: CASSIDRAGEDEQYF. CDR3 sequence (DNA): TGTGCCAGTAGTATAGATCGGGCGGGAGAGGACGAGCAGTACTTC.

The gene calls are TRBV5-1 and TRBJ2-5; D is perhaps TRBD1 (6 bases). Germline V gene lookup returns CDR1 SGHRS and CDR2 YFSETQ. Trimming pared 4 bases from V and 5 bases from J, leaving 27 bases between. The length of the CDR3 is 18 residues. CDR3 sequence: CASSPSRGDNTFLETQYF. CDR3 nucleotide sequence: TGCGCCAGCAGCCCAAGTAGAGGGGACAACACGTTTTTGGAGACCCAGTACTTC.

Many counts were recorded for this clonotype. The genes are TRBV11-2 and TRBJ2-4; 14 positions match TRBD2. Germline V gene lookup returns CDR1 SGHAT and CDR2 FQNNGV. With 5 bases clipped from V and 7 bases from J, the junction kept 4 bases outside the gene matches. This CDR3 region has 15 residues. CDR3 loop: CASSRGLAGVNIQYF. CDR3 coding DNA: TGTGCCAGCAGCCGGGGACTAGCGGGGGTGAACATTCAGTACTTC.

V usage is TRBV6-5 and J usage is TRBJ2-2; D is uncertain. This CDR3 is built from 14 residues. V lost 2 bases and J 1 base, leaving 5 bases between the germline ends. The germline CDR1 and CDR2 sequences are MNHEY and SVGAGI. The CDR3 DNA reads TGTGCCAGCAGTTACACCCTGAACACCGGGGAGCTGTTTTTT. It is translated as CASSYTLNTGELFF.

This clonotype was observed a few times. This chain connects TRBV6-2 or TRBV6-3 to TRBJ1-5; D gene uncertain. The CDR3 consists of 14 residues. Per the germline V gene, CDR1 is MNHEY and CDR2 is SVGEGT. V was pared by 4 bases and J by 4 bases, with 11 bases between. CDR3 coding DNA: TGTGCCAGCAGTTTGGTAACACAAAATCAGCCCCAGCATTTT. As protein: CASSLVTQNQPQHF.

This clonotype showed up just a few times. This rearrangement joins TRBV6-5 to TRBJ1-5; 7 bases align to TRBD1. The V gene's germline CDR1 is MNHEY and CDR2 SVGAGI. The junction had 11 bases not matched to a gene; V was cut back by 6 bases and J by 6 bases. The CDR3 has 15 amino acids. CDR3 region: CASSYLGTVGQPQHF. The CDR3 bases are TGTGCCAGCAGCTACCTGGGGACAGTAGGTCAGCCCCAGCATTTT.

The genes are TRBV12-3 or TRBV12-4 and TRBJ1-5; possible D gene TRBD1, 6 bases. This CDR3 comprises 15 residues. Trimming stripped 6 bases from V and 7 bases from J, with 19 bases between. In DNA, the CDR3 is TGTGCCAGCAGCCCCGCAGGCAGGGGAAAACAGCCCCAGCATTTT. Residues: CASSPAGRGKQPQHF.

This clonotype has only a few counts. The chain has TRBV6-1 and TRBJ2-7; D possibly corresponds to TRBD1 (6 bases). CDR1 and CDR2 (germline): MNHNS, SASEGT. This CDR3 has 15 amino acids. The V gene lost 8 bases and the J gene lost 2 bases, with 19 bases spanning the gap. The CDR3 DNA follows: TGTGCCAGCGTAACACACCACAGGGCCACCTACGAGCAGTACTTC. As protein: CASVTHHRATYEQYF.

In its sample, this clonotype was seen a few times. The chain couples TRBV6-2 or TRBV6-3 to TRBJ2-7; D is ambiguous. Germline V CDR1 and CDR2: MNHEY, SVGEGT. This CDR3 region has 11 residues. V was pared by 5 bases and J by 6 bases, with 8 bases between. The CDR3 loop reads CASSKNLEQYF. The CDR3 DNA reads as TGTGCCAGCAGTAAGAACCTCGAGCAGTACTTC.

This clonotype was observed many times. This chain connects TRBV12-3 or TRBV12-4 to TRBJ2-7; tentatively, D is TRBD2 (5 bases). CDR3 size: 12 residues. The V and J ends lost 7 bases and 7 bases respectively, with 14 bases between them. CDR3 amino acids: CASTWERGEQYF. The CDR3 region has the DNA TGTGCCAGCACCTGGGAGAGAGGGGAGCAGTACTTC.